This TCR beta chain came from a study of cytotoxic CD8 clonotypes in ibrutinib-treated CLL. Clones were read by immunoSEQ multiplex PCR, and TCRdb kept only the in-frame ones, dropping some. The sample includes approximately 350,000 clones, 67% seen only once; the top ten take 6.3%. This clone was detected a few times. The input for sequencing was PBMCs, taken after 36 months of ibrutinib treatment. This sequence was found in a human donor with chronic lymphocytic leukemia.

The CDR3 DNA reads as TGTGCCAGTAGTATATCGCCACGGGACAGAGGACCCAATCAGCCCCAGCATTTT. Translation gives CASSISPRDRGPNQPQHF. The gene calls are TRBV19 and TRBJ1-5; the match to TRBD1 covers 7 bases. J gave up 3 bases and V 2 bases, and 13 bases lay outside the gene matches. Looked up from germline, CDR1 is LNHDA and CDR2 is SQIVND (reference sequence). The CDR3 covers 18 residues.